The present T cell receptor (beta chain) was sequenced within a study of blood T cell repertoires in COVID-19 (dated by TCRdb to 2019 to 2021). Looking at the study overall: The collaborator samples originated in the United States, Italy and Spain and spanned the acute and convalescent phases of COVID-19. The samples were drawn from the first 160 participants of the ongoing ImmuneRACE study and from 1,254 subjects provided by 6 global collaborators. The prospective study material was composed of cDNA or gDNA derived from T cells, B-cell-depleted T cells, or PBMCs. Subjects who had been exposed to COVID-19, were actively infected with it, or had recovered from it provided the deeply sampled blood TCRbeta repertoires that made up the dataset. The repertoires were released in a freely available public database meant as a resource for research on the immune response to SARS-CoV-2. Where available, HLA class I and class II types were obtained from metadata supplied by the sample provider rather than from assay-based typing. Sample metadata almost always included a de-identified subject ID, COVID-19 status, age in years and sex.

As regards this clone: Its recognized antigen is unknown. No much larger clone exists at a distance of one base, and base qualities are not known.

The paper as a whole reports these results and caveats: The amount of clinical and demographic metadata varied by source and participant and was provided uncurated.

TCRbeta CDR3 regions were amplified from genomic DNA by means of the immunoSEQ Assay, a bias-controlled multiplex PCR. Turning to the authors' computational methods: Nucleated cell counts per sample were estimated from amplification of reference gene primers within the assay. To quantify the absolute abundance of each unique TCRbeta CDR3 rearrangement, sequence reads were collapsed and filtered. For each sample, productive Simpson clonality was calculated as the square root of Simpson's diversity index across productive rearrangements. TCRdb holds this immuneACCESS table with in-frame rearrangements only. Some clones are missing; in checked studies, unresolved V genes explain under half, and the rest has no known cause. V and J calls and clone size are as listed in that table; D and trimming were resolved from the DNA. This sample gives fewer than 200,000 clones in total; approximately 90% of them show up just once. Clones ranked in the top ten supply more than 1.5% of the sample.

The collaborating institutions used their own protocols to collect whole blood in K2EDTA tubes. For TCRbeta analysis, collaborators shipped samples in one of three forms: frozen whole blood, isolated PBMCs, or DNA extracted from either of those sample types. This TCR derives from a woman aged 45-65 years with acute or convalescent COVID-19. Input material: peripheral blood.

The nucleotide sequence reads TGTGCCACCAGTGAGGACAGGGGCTATGGCTACACCTTC. Its coded protein is CATSEDRGYGYTF. The chain joins TRBV24-1 to TRBJ1-2, and TRBD1 matches 9 of the central bases. The CDR3 spans 13 residues, from the cysteine through the phenylalanine. Only CDR3 DNA is held: 39 bases, read in frame from base 1. V ends up 4 bases short and J 4 bases short, with an unmatched junction base count of 0. Taken from the germline V gene, the CDR1 and CDR2 loops are KGHDR and SFDVKD.